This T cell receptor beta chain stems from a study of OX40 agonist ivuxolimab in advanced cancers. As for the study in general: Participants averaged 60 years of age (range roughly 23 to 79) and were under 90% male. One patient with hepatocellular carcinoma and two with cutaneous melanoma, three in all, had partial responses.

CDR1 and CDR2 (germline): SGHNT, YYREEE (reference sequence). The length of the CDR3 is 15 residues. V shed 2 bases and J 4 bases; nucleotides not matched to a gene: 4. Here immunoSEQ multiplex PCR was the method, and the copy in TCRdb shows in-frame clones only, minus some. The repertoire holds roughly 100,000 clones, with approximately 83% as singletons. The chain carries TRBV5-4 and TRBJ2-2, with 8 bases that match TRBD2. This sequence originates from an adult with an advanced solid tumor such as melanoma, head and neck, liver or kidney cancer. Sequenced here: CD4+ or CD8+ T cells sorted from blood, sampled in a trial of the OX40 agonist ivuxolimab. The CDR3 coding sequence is TGTGCCAGCAGCTTAGGCGGGAGGTCCACCGGGGAGCTGTTTTTT. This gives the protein CASSLGGRSTGELFF.